The 2 T cell receptor beta chains reported below all come from one sample, sequenced in a study of blood T cells in healthy people across ages. Next came a second PCR, run for about 7 to 12 cycles, which used a sample-barcoded 5' primer along with a J-beta primer mix. One entry per CDR3 protein results from TCRdb running MiXCR on the 5' RACE reads. The sample records over a million distinct CDR3 sequences, more than 40% being singletons. The sample comprised blood. All receptors come from a woman aged 60 to 75 in good health.

The J gene is TRBJ1-1, the V gene TRBV5-1; perhaps TRBD1 as D (6 bases). Germline CDR1 is SGHRS and CDR2 is YFSETQ. Trimming left V 4 bases short and J 3 bases short, with 16 bases between. There are 15 residues in the CDR3. The CDR3 region has the DNA TGCGCCAGCAGCCCCGAGACAGGCGTGTACACTGAAGCTTTCTTT. It specifies CASSPETGVYTEAFF.

This sequence joins TRBV6-1 and TRBJ2-1; 15 positions agree with TRBD2. Germline-derived CDR1 and CDR2 are MNHNS and SASEGT. V was clipped by 2 bases and J by 3 bases; unmatched bases: 2. The CDR3 totals 17 residues. CDR3 DNA sequence: TGTGCCAGCAGTGAACGGACTAGCGGGAGGGGCTACAATGAGCAGTTCTTC. This translates into CASSERTSGRGYNEQFF.